The clone carrying this T cell receptor beta chain came up many times. The entry originates in a study of T cells after yellow fever vaccination. The CDR3 extends over 13 amino acids. The ends were cut back, 3 bases at V and 5 bases at J, with 11 bases in the middle. TCR cDNA was made by 5'RACE template switching, adding a universal primer site and UMIs. TCRdb recomputed calls from the 5' RACE reads with MiXCR, one row per CDR3 protein. Here the sample spans about 63,000 distinct CDR3 sequences, about 7.8% being singletons. This receptor was obtained from a young man who received the YFV17D yellow fever vaccine. Source: CD8+ T cells sorted from PBMCs, taken 15 days after the yellow fever booster vaccination. The chain is built from TRBV12-3 or TRBV12-4 and TRBJ2-7; D perhaps matches TRBD2 (5 bases). The CDR3 sequence is CASSFGVLDEQYF. DNA for the CDR3: TGTGCCAGCAGTTTCGGGGTCCTCGACGAGCAGTACTTC.